This T cell receptor beta chain derives from a study of cytomegalovirus exposure and HLA in healthy donors. Looking at the study overall: The study placed approximately 78% of its approximately 360 genotyped donors in the Caucasian-associated ancestry cluster.

Points from the study as a whole: Most observed TCR sequences were rare, whereas some public TCRs were detected in many donors. It was reportedly the case that the classifier diagnosed cytomegalovirus status with high specificity and sensitivity.

Researchers ran the PCR with 60 Vbeta and 13 Jbeta primers. Profiling relied on immunoSEQ multiplex PCR, and the TCRdb table lists in-frame clones only, not all of them. This table holds 200,000 or so clones, roughly 84% found once. Unmatched junction bases numbered 6, after V lost 0 bases and J lost 8 bases. Germline V gene lookup returns CDR1 MGHRA and CDR2 YSYEKL. The length of the CDR3 is 15 residues. This clone was recorded a few times. Its antigen is undetermined. The donors, nominally healthy at sampling, likely had unrecorded immune exposures. J is TRBJ2-1 and V is TRBV4-1, with TRBD2 matching over 8 bases. Sequenced input: PBMCs. The receptor comes from a girl in the first two years of life in good health and CMV-seronegative. The CDR3 here is CASSQDRGGADEQFF. In DNA, the CDR3 is TGCGCCAGCAGCCAAGATCGGGGGGGTGCCGATGAGCAGTTCTTC.